This T cell receptor beta chain came from a study of cytomegalovirus exposure and HLA in healthy donors. The CDR3 is 15 amino acids. Trimming removed 4 bases from V and 8 bases from J; junction bases left unmatched: 9. Germline V gives CDR1 LGHNA, CDR2 YNFKEQ. This PCR relied on a set of 60 Vbeta primers and 13 Jbeta primers. TCRdb's table, derived via immunoSEQ multiplex PCR, lists solely in-frame clones and lacks some. The data hold approximately 200,000 clones, with approximately 80% observed a single time. This receptor was obtained from a woman aged 30 to 39 in good health and CMV-seropositive. The specimen was PBMCs. This chain uses TRBV4-2 with TRBJ2-5; 11 positions match TRBD2. The CDR3 region is CASSPSWLAGGTQYF. Written as DNA, the CDR3 is TGTGCCAGCAGCCCCAGTTGGCTAGCGGGAGGAACCCAGTACTTC.